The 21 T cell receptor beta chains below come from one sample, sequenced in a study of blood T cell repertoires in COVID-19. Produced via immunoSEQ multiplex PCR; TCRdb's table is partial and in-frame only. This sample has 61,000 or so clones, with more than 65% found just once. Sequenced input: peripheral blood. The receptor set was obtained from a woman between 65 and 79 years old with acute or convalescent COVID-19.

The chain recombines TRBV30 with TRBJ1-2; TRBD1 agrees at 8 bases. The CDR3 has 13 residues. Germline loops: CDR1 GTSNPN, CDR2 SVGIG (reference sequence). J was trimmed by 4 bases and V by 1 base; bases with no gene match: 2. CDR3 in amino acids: CAWSDRGSYGYTF. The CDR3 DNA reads TGTGCCTGGAGTGACAGGGGGTCCTATGGCTACACCTTC.

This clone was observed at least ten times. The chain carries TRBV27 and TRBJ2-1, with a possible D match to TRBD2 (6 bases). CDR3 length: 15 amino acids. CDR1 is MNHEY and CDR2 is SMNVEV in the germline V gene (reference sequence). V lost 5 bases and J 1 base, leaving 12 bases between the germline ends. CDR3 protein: CASSHDGTSYNEQFF. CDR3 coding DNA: TGTGCCAGCAGTCACGACGGGACTTCCTACAATGAGCAGTTCTTC.

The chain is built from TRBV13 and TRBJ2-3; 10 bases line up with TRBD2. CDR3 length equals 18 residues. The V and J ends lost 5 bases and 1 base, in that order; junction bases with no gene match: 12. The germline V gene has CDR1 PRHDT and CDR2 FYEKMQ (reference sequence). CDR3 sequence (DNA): TGTGCCAGCAGCCTCCAAATGGGAGGGACTAGCGGCACAGATACGCAGTATTTT. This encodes CASSLQMGGTSGTDTQYF.

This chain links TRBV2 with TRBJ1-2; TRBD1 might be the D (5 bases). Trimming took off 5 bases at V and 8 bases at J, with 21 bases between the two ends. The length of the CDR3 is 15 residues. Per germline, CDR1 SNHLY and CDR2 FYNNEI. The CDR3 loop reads CASSPGIGGRGGYTF. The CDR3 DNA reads TGTGCCAGCAGTCCAGGGATCGGCGGTAGAGGCGGCTACACCTTC.

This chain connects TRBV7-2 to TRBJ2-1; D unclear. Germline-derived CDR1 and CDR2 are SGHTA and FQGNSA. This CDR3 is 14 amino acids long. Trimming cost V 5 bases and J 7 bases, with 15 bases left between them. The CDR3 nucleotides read TGTGCCAGCAGCACCGGGTCCCGCATGAATGAGCAGTTCTTC. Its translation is CASSTGSRMNEQFF. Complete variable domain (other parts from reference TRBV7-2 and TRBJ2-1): GAGVSQSPSNKVTEKGKDVELRCDPISGHTALYWYRQSLGQGLEFLIYFQGNSAPDKSGLPSDRFSAERTGGSVSTLTIQRTQQEDSAVYLCASSTGSRMNEQFFGPGTRLTVL.

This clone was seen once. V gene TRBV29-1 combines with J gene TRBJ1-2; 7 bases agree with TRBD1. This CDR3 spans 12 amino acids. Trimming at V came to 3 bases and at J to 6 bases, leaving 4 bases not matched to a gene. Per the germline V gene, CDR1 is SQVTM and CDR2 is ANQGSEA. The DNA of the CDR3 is TGCAGCGTTGACAGGGGGGACGATGGCTACACCTTC. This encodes CSVDRGDDGYTF.

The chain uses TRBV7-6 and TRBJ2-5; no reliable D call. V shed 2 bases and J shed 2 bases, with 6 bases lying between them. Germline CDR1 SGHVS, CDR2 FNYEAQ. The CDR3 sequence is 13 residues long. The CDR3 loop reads CASSLTDQETQYF. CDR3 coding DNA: TGTGCCAGCAGCTTAACAGATCAAGAGACCCAGTACTTC.

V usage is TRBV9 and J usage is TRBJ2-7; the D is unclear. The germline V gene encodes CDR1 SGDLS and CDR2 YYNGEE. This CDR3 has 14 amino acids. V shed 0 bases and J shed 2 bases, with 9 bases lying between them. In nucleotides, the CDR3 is TGTGCCAGCAGCGTAGGCCCCATAGCCTACGAGCAGTACTTC. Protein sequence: CASSVGPIAYEQYF.

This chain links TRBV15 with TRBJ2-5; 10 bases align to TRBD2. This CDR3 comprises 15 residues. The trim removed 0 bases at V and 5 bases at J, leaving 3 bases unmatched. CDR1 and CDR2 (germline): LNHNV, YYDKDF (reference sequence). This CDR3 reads CATSRESGGDETQYF. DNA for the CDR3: TGTGCCACCAGCAGAGAGAGCGGGGGGGATGAGACCCAGTACTTC.

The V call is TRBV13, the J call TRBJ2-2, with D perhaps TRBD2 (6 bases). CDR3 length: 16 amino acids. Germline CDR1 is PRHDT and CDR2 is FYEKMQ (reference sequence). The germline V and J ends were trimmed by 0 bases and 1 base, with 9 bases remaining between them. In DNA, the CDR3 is TGTGCCAGCAGCTTAGGTGGAGGGTGGAACACCGGGGAGCTGTTTTTT. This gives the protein CASSLGGGWNTGELFF. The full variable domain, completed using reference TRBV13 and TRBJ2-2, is AAGVIQSPRHLIKEKRETATLKCYPIPRHDTVYWYQQGPGQDPQFLISFYEKMQSDKGSIPDRFSAQQFSDYHSELNMSSLELGDSALYFCASSLGGGWNTGELFFGEGSRLTVL.

For the CDR3, the DNA is TGTGCCAGCAGATCGGACACAGTGGGGACCCAGTACTTC. It translates to CASRSDTVGTQYF. This rearrangement joins TRBV28 to TRBJ2-5, with D perhaps matching TRBD1 (5 bases). The CDR3 covers 13 residues. V was shortened by 6 bases and J by 7 bases, with 15 bases between the two germline ends. CDR1 is MDHEN and CDR2 is SYDVKM in the germline V gene.

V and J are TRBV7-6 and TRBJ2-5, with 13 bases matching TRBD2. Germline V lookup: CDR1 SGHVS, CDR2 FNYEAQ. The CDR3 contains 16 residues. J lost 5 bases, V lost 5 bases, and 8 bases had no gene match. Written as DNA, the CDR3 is TGTGCCAGCAGCCAAACTAGCGGGGGGGCCAGGGAGACCCAGTACTTC. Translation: CASSQTSGGARETQYF.

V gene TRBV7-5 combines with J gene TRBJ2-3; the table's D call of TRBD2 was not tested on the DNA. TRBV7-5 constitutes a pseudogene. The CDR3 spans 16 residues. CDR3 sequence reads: CVRSLERGGSTDTQYF. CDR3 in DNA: TGTGTCAGAAGCTTAGAGCGGGGGGGAAGCACAGATACGCAGTATTTT.

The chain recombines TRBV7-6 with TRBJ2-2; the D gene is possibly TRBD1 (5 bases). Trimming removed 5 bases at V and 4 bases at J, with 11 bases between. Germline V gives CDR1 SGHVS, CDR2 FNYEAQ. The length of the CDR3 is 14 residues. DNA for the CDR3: TGTGCCAGCAGCGGTCTGGGGCTCACCGGGGAGCTGTTTTTT. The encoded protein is CASSGLGLTGELFF.

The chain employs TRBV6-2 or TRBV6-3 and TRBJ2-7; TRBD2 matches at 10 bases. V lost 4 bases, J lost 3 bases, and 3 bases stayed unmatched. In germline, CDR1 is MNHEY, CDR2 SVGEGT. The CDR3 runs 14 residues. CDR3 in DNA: TGTGCCAGCAGTTCAGCGGGGGGGAACTACGAGCAGTACTTC. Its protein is CASSSAGGNYEQYF.

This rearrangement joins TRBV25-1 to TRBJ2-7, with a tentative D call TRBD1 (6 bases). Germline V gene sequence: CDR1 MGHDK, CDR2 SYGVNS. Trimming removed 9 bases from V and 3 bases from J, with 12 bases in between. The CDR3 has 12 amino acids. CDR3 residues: CASKQGLYEQYF. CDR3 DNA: TGTGCCAGTAAACAGGGCCTCTACGAGCAGTACTTC.

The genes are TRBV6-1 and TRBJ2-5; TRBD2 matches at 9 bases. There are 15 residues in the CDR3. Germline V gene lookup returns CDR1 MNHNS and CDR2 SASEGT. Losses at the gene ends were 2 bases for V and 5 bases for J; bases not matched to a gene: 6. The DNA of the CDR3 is TGTGCCAGCAGTGAACGGGGACTAGCAGGCGAGACCCAGTACTTC. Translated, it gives CASSERGLAGETQYF.

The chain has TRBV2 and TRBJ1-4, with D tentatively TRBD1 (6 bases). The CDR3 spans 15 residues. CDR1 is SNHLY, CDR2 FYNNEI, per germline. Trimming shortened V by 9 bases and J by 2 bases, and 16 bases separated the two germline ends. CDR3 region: CASKNMGATNEKLFF. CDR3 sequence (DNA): TGTGCCAGTAAGAATATGGGGGCGACTAATGAAAAACTGTTTTTT.

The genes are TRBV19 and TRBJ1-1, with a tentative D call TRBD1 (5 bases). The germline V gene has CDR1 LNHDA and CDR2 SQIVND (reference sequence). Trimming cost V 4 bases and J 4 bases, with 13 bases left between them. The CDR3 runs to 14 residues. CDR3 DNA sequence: TGTGCCAGTAGTACCTCAGGGTTTTCCACTGAAGCTTTCTTT. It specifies CASSTSGFSTEAFF.

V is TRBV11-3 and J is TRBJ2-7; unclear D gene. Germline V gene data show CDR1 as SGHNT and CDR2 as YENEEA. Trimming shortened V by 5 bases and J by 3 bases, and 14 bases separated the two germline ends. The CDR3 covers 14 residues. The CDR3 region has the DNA TGTGCCAGCAGCCCGCGTGGCAAGCGCTACGAGCAGTACTTC. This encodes CASSPRGKRYEQYF.

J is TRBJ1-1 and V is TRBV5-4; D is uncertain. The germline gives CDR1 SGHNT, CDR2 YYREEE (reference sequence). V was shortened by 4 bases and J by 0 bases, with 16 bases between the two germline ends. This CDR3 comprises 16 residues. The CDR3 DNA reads TGTGCCAGCAGCGATGAGGCAGCGACCATGAACACTGAAGCTTTCTTT. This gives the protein CASSDEAATMNTEAFF. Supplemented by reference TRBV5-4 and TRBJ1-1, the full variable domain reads ETGVTQSPTHLIKTRGQQVTLRCSSQSGHNTVSWYQQALGQGPQFIFQYYREEENGRGNFPPRFSGLQFPNYSSELNVNALELDDSALYLCASSDEAATMNTEAFFGQGTRLTVV.